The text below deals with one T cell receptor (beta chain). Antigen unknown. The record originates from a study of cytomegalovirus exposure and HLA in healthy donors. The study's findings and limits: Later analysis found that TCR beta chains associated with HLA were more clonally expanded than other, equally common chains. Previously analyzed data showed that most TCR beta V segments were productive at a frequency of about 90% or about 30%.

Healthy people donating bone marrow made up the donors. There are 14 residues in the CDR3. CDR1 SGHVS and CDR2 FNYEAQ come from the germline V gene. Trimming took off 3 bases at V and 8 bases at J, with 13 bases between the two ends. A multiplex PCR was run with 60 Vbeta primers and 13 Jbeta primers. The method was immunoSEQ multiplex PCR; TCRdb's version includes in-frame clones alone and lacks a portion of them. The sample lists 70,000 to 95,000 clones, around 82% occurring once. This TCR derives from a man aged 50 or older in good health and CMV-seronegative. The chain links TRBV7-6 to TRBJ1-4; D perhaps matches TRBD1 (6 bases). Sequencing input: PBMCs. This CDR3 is CASSFGGAREKLFF. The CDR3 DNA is TGTGCCAGCAGCTTCGGGGGGGCTCGGGAAAAACTGTTTTTT.